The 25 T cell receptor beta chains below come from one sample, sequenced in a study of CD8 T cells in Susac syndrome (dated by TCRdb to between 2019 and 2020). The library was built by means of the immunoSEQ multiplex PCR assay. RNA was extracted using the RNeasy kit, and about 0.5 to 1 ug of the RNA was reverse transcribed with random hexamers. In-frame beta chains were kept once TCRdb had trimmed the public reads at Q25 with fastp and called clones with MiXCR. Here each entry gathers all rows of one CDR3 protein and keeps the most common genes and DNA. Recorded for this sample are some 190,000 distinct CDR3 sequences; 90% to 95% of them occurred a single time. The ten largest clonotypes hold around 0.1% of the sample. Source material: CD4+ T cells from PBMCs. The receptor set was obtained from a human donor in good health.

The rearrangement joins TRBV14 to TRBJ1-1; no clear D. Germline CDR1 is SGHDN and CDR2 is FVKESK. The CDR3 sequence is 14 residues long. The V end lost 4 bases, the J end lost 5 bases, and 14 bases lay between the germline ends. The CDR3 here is CASSRRVGLTEAFF. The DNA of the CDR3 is TGTGCCAGCAGCCGTCGAGTCGGGTTAACTGAAGCTTTCTTT.

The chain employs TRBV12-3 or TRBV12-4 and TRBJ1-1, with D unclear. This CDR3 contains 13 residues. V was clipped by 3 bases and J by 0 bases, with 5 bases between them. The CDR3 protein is CASSFAVNTEAFF. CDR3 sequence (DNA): TGTGCCAGCAGTTTCGCGGTGAACACTGAAGCTTTCTTT.

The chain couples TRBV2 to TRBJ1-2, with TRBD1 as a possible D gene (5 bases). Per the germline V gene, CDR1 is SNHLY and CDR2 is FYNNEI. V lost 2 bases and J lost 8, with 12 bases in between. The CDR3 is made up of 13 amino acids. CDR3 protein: CASSEIRGEGYTF. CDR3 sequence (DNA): TGTGCCAGCAGTGAAATAAGGGGAGAAGGCTACACCTTC.

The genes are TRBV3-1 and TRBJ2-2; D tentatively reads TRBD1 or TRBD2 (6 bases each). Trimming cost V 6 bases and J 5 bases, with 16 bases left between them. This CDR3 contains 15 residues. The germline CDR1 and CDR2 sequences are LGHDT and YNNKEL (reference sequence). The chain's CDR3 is CASSPVEGGTGELFF. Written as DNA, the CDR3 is TGTGCCAGCAGTCCCGTCGAAGGGGGGACCGGGGAGCTGTTTTTT.

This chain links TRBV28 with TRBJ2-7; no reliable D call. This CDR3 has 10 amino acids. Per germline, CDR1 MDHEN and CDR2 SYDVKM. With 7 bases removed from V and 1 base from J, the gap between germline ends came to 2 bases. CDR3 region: CASKSYEQYV. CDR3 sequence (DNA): TGTGCCAGCAAATCCTACGAGCAGTACGTC.

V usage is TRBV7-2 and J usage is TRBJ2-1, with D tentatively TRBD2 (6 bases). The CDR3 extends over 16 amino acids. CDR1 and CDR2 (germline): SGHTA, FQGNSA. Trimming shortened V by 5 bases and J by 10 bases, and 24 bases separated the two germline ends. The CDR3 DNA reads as TGTGCCAGCAGCCGGAGAAGCGGGCCTTCGAACGAAGAGCAGTTCTTC. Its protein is CASSRRSGPSNEEQFF.

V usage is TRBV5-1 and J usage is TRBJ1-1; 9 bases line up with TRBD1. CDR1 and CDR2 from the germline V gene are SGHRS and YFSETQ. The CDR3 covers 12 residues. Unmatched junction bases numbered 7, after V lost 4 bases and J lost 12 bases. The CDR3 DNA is TGCGCCAGCAGCCTGGGACAGGGAAAAACTTTCTTT. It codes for CASSLGQGKTFF.

The CDR3 region has the DNA TGTGCCACCAGCAAGGGCTACGAGGGCACCACAGATACGCAGTATTTT. As protein: CATSKGYEGTTDTQYF. The V gene is TRBV15, the J gene TRBJ2-3; D perhaps matches TRBD2 (5 bases). Trimming pared 4 bases from V and 2 bases from J, leaving 16 bases between. The CDR3 has 16 amino acids. Per the germline V gene, CDR1 is LNHNV and CDR2 is YYDKDF (reference sequence). The full variable domain, its missing parts supplied by reference TRBV15 and TRBJ2-3, is DAMVIQNPRYQVTQFGKPVTLSCSQTLNHNVMYWYQQKSSQAPKLLFHYYDKDFNNEADTPDNFQSRRPNTSFCFLDIRSPGLGDTAMYLCATSKGYEGTTDTQYFGPGTRLTVL.

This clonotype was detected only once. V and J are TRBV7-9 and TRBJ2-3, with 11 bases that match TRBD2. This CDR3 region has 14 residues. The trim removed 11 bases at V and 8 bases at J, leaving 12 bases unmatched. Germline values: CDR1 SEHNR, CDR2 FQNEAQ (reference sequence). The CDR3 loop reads CAGNLAGGSLTQYF. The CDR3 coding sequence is TGTGCCGGAAATCTAGCGGGGGGCAGTCTTACGCAGTATTTT.

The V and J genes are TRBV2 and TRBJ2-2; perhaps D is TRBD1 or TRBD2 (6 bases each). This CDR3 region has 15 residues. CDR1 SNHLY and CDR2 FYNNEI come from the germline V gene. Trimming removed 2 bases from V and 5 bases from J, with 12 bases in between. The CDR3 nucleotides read TGTGCCAGCAGTGAATCCAGGGGAGGAACCGGGGAGCTGTTTTTT. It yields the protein CASSESRGGTGELFF.

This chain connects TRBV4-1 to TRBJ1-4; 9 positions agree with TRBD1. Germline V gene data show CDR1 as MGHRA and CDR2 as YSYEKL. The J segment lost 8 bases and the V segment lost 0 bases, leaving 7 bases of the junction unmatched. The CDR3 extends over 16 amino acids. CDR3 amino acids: CASSQDGGQGREKLFF. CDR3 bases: TGCGCCAGCAGCCAAGACGGGGGACAGGGAAGGGAAAAACTGTTTTTT.

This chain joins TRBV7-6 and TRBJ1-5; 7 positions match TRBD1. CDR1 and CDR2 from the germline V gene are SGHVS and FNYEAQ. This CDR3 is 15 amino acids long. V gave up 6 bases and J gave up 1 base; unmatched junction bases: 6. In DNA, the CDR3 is TGTGCCAGCAGTCTGACAGGGAGGAGCAATCAGCCCCAGCATTTT. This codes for CASSLTGRSNQPQHF.

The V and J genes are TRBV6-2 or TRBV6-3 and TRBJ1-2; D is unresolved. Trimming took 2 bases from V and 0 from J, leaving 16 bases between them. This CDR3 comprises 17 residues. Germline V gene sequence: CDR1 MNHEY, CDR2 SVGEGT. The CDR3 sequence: CASSYLRRPRSNYGYTF. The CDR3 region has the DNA TGTGCCAGCAGTTACCTTAGGCGACCCCGATCTAACTATGGCTACACCTTC.

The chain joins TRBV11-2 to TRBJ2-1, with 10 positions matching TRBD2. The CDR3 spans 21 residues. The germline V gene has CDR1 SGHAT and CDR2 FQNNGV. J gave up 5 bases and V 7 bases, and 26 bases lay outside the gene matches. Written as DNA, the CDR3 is TGTGCCAGCACCGGGGGTGAGGGGCTAGCGGGGGCCCCACACCGGCACAATGAGCAGTTCTTC. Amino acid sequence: CASTGGEGLAGAPHRHNEQFF. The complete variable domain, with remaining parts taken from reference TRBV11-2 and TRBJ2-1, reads EAGVAQSPRYKIIEKRQSVAFWCNPISGHATLYWYQQILGQGPKLLIQFQNNGVVDDSQLPKDRFSAERLKGVDSTLKIQPAKLEDSAVYLCASTGGEGLAGAPHRHNEQFFGPGTRLTVL.

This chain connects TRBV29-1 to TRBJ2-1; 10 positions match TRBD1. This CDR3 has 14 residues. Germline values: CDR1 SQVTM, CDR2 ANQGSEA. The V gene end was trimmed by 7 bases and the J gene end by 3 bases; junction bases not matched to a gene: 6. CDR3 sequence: CSGRQGAVYNEQFF. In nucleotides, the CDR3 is TGCAGCGGGCGACAGGGGGCAGTCTACAATGAGCAGTTCTTC.

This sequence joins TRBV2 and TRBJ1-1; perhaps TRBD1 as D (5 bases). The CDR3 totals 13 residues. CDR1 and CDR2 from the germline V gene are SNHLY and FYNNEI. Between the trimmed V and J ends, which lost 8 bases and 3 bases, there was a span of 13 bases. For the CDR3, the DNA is TGTGCCAGCGGCGACCAGGGCGACACTGAAGCTTTCTTT. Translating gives CASGDQGDTEAFF.

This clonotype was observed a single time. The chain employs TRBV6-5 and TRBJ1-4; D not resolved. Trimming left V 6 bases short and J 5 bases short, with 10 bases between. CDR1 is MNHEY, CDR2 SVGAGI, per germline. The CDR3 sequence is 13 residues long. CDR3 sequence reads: CASSYEGNEKLFF. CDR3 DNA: TGTGCCAGCAGCTATGAAGGGAATGAAAAACTGTTTTTT.

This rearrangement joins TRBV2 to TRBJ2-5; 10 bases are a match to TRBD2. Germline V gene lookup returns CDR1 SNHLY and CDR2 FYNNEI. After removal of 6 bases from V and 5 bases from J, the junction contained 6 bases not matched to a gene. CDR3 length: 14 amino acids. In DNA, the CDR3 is TGTGCCAGCAGGAGCGGGAGGGGAGAGGAGACCCAGTACTTC. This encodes CASRSGRGEETQYF.

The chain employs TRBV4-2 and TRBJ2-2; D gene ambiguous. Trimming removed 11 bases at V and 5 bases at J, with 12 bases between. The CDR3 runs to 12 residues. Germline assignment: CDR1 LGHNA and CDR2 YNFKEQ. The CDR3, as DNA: TGTGCCTCCGGTCCTGTAACCGGGGAGCTGTTTTTT. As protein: CASGPVTGELFF.

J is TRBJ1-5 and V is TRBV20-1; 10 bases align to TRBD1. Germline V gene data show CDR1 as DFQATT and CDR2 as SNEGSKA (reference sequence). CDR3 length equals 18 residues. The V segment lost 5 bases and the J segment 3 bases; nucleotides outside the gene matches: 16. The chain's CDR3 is CSAFLGGQGTSTNQPQHF. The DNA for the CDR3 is TGCAGTGCTTTCCTCGGGGGACAGGGGACGAGCACCAATCAGCCCCAGCATTTT.

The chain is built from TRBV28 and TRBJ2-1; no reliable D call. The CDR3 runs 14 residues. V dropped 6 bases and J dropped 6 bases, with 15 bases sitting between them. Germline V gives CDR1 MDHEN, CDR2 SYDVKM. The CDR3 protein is CASSNGSLRNEQFF. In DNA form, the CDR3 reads TGTGCCAGCAGCAACGGGTCCCTACGCAATGAGCAGTTCTTC.

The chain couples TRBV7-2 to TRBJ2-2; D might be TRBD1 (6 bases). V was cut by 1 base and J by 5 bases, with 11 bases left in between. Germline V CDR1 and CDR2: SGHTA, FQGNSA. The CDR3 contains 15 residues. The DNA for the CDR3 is TGTGCCAGCAGCTTAGTTTTACAGGGAACCGGGGAGCTGTTTTTT. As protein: CASSLVLQGTGELFF. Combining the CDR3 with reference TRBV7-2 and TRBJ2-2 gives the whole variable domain GAGVSQSPSNKVTEKGKDVELRCDPISGHTALYWYRQSLGQGLEFLIYFQGNSAPDKSGLPSDRFSAERTGGSVSTLTIQRTQQEDSAVYLCASSLVLQGTGELFFGEGSRLTVL.

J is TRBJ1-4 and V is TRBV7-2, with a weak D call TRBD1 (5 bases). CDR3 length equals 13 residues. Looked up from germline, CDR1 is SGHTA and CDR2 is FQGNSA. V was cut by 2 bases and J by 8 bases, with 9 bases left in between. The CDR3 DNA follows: TGTGCCAGCAGCTTAAAGGGGACGGAAAAACTGTTTTTT. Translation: CASSLKGTEKLFF.

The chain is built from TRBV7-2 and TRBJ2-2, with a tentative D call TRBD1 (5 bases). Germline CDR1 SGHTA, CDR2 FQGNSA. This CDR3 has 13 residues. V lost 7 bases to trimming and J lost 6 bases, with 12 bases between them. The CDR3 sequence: CASKNWGPGELFF. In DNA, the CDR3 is TGTGCCAGCAAGAATTGGGGCCCCGGGGAGCTGTTTTTT.

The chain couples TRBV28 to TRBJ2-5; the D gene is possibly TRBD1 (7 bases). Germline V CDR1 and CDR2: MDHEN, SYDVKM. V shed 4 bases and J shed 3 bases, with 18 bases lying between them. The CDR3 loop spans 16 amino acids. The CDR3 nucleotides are TGTGCCAGCAGTTCGCCCCAAGGAGGGGGCGAAGAGACCCAGTACTTC. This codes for CASSSPQGGGEETQYF.